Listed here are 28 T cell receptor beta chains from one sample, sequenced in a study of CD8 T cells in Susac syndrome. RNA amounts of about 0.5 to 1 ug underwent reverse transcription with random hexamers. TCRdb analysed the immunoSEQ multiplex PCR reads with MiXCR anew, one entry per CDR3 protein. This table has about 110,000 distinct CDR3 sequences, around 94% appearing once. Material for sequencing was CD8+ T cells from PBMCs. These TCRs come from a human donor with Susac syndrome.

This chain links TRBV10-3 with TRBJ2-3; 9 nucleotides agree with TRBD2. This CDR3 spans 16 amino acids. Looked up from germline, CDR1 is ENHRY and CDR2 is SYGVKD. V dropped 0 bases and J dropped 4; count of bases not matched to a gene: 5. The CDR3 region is CAISESSGGLSDTQYF. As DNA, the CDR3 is TGTGCCATCAGTGAGTCAAGCGGGGGGCTTTCAGATACGCAGTATTTT.

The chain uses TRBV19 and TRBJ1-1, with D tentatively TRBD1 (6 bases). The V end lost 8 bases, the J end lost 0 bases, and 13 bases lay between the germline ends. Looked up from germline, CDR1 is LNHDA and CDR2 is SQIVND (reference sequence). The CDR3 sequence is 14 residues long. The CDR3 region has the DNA TGTGCCAGTGAGGCAGGGGCCCTGAACACTGAAGCTTTCTTT. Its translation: CASEAGALNTEAFF.

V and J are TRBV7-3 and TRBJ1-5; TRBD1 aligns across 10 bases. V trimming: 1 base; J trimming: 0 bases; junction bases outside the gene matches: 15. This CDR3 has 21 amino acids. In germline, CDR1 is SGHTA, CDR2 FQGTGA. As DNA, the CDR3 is TGTGCCAGCAGCTTAAAACGACCGGGACAGGGGAATTATTATAGCAATCAGCCCCAGCATTTT. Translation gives CASSLKRPGQGNYYSNQPQHF.

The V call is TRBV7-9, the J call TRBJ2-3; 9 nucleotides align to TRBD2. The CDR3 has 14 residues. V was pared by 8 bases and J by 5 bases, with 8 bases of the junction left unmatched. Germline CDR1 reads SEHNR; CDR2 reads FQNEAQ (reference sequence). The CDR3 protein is CASRSGTSQDTQYF. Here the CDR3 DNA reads TGTGCCAGCCGCTCCGGGACTAGCCAAGATACGCAGTATTTT.

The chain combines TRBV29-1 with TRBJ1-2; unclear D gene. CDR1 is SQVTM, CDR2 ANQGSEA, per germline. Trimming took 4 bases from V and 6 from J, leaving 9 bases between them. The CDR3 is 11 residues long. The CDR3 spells CSVVQLDGYTF. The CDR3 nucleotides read TGCAGCGTTGTCCAGTTGGATGGCTACACCTTC.

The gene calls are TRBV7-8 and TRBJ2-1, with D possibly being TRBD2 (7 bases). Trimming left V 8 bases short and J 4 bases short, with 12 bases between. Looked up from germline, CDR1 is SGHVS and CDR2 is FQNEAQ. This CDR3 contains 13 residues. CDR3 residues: CASEGGNYNEQFF. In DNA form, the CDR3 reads TGTGCCAGCGAGGGGGGGAATTACAATGAGCAGTTCTTC.

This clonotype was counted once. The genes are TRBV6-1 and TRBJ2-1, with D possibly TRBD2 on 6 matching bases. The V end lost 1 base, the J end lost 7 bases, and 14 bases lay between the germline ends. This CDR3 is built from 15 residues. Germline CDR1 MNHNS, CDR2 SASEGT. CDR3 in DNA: TGTGCCAGCAGTGAAGGTAGCGGTGATGGAAATGAGCAGTTCTTC. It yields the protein CASSEGSGDGNEQFF.

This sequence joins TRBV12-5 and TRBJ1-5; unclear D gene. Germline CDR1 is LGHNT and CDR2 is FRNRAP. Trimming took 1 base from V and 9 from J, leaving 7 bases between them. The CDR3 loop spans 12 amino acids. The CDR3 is CASGLGRWPQHF. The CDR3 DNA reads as TGTGCTAGTGGTTTGGGCCGTTGGCCCCAGCATTTT. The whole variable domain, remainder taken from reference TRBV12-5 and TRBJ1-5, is DARVTQTPRHKVTEMGQEVTMRCQPILGHNTVFWYRQTMMQGLELLAYFRNRAPLDDSGMPKDRFSAEMPDATLATLKIQPSEPRDSAVYFCASGLGRWPQHFGDGTRLSIL.

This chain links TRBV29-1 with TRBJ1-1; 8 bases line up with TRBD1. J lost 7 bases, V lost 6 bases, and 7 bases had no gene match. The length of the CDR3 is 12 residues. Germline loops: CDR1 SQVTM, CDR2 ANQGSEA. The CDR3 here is CSVQMTGVEAFF. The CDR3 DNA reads TGCAGCGTACAAATGACAGGGGTTGAAGCTTTCTTT.

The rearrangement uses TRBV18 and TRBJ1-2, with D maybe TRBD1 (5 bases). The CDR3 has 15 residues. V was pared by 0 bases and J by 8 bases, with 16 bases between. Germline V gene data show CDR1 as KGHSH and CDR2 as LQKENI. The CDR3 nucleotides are TGTGCCAGCTCACCACCGCCAGGGCCTACTATCGGCTACACCTTC. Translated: CASSPPPGPTIGYTF.

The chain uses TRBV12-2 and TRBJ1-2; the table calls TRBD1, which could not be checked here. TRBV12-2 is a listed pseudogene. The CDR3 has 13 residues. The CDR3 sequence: CASRFGGDYGYTF. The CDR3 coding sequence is TGTGCAAGTCGCTTTGGGGGGGACTATGGCTACACCTTC.

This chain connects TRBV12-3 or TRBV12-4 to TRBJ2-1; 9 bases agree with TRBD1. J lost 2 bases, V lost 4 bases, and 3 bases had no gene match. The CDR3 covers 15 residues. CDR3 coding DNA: TGTGCCAGCAGTTGGGGACAGGGAACCTACAATGAGCAGTTCTTC. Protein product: CASSWGQGTYNEQFF.

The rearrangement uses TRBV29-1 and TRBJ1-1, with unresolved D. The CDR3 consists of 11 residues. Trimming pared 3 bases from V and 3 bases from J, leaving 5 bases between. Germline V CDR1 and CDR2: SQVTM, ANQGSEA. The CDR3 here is CSVERDTEAFF. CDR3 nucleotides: TGCAGCGTTGAGAGAGACACTGAAGCTTTCTTT.

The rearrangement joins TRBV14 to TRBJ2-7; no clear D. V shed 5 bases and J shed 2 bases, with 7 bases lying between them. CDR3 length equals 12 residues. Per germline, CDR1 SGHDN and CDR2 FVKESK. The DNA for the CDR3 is TGTGCCAGCAGCTCCCTGCCCTACGAGCAGTACTTC. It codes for CASSSLPYEQYF.

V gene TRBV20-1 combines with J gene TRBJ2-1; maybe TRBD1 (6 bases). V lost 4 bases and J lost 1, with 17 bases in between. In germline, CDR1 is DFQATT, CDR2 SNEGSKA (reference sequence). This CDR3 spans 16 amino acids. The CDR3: CSATGALARSYNEQFF. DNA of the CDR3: TGCAGTGCTACAGGGGCTTTAGCGAGGTCCTACAATGAGCAGTTCTTC.

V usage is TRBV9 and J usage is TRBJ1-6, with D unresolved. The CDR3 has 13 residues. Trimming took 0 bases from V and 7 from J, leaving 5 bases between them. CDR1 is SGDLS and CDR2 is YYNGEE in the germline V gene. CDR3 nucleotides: TGTGCCAGCAGCGTAGGCGGGAATTCACCCCTCCACTTT. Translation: CASSVGGNSPLHF.

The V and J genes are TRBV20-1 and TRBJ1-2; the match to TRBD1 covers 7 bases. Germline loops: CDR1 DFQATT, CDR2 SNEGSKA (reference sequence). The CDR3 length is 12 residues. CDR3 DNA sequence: TGCAGCTACGGTACAGGGGACTATGGCTACACCTTC. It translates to CSYGTGDYGYTF.

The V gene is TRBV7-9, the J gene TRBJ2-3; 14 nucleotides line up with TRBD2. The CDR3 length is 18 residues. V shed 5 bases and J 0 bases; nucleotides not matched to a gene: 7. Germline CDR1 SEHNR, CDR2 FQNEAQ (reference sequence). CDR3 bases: TGTGCCAGCAGCACCCGGACTAGCGGGGGGTGGAGCACAGATACGCAGTATTTT. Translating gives CASSTRTSGGWSTDTQYF. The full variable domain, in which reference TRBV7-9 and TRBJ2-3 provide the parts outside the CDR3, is DTGVSQNPRHKITKRGQNVTFRCDPISEHNRLYWYRQTLGQGPEFLTYFQNEAQLEKSRLLSDRFSAERPKGSFSTLEIQRTEQGDSAMYLCASSTRTSGGWSTDTQYFGPGTRLTVL.

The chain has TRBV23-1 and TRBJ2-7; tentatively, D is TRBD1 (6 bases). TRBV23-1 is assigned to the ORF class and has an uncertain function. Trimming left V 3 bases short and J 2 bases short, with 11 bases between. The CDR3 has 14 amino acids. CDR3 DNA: TGCGCCAGCAGTCATCACGGACAGCCCTACGAGCAGTACTTC. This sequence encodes CASSHHGQPYEQYF.

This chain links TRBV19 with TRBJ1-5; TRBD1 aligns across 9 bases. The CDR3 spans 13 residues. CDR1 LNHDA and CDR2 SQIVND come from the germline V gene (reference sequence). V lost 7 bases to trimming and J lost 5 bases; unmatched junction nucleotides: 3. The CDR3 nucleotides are TGTGCCAGTAAAGGGACAGGGTATCAGCCCCAGCATTTT. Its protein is CASKGTGYQPQHF.

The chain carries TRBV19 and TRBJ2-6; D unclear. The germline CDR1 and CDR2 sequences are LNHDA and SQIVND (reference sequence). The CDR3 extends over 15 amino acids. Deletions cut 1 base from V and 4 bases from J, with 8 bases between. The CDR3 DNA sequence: TGTGCCAGTAGTATAGCGGCCGGAGGGGCCAACGTCCTGACTTTC. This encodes CASSIAAGGANVLTF.

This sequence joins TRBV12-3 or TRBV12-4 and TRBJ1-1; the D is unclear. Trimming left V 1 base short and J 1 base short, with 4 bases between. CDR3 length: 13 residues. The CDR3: CASSLGKNTEAFF. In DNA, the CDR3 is TGTGCCAGCAGTTTAGGCAAGAACACTGAAGCTTTCTTT.

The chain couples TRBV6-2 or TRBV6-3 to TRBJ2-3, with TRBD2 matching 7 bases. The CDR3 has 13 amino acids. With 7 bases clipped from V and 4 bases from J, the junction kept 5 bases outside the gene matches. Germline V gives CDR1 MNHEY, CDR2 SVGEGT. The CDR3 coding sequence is TGTGCCAGCAATGCGGGGGAGGCAGATACGCAGTATTTT. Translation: CASNAGEADTQYF.

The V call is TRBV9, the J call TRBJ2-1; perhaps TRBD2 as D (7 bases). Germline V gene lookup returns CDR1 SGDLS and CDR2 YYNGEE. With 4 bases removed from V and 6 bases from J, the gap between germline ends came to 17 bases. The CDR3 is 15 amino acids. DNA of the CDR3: TGTGCCAGCAGCCCTGGGGGGGCGAGAGGCAATGAGCAGTTCTTC. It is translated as CASSPGGARGNEQFF.

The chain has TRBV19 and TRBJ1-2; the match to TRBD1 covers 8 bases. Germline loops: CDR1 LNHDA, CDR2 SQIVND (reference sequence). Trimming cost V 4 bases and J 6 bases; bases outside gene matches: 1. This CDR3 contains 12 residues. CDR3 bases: TGTGCCAGTAGTACAGGGGGCGATGGCTACACCTTC. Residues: CASSTGGDGYTF.

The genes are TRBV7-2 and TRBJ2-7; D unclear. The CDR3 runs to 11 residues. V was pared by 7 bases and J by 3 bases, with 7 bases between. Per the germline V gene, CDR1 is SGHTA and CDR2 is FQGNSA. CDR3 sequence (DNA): TGTGCCAGCATAGACGGCTACGAGCAGTACTTC. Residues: CASIDGYEQYF.

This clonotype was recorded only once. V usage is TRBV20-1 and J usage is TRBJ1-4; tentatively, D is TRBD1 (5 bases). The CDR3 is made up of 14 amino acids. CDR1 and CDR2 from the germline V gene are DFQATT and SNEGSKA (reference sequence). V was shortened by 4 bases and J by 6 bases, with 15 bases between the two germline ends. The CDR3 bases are TGCAGTGCTACCACGGGGCAGGGCGATGAAAAACTGTTTTTT. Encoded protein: CSATTGQGDEKLFF.

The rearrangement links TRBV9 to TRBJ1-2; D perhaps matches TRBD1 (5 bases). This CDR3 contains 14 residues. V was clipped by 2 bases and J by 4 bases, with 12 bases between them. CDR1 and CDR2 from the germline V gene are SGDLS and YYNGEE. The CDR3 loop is CASSVTGEGYGYTF. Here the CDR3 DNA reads TGTGCCAGCAGCGTCACGGGGGAAGGCTATGGCTACACCTTC.